The source of this T cell receptor beta chain is a study of blood T cell repertoires in COVID-19. Study context: Samples of COVID-19 (acute and convalescent) were obtained from the United States, Italy and Spain. PBMCs, B-cell-depleted T cells, or T cells provided the cDNA or gDNA that made up the material.

As processed by the authors: Estimates of nucleated cell counts were drawn from the amplification of reference gene primers. Data came from immunoSEQ multiplex PCR; TCRdb stores just in-frame clones and leaves some out. The DNA was the basis for D and trimming; V, J and clone size are from that table. Of some 270,000 clones listed, roughly 84% were seen once; the top ten hold 1.5% to 1.7%. Germline V gives CDR1 SGHTA, CDR2 FQGNSA. This CDR3 comprises 15 residues. V was pared by 3 bases and J by 5 bases, with 4 bases of the junction left unmatched. Material: peripheral blood. The receptor was isolated from a middle-aged woman who had recovered from COVID-19. The rearrangement joins TRBV7-2 to TRBJ2-3; TRBD2 aligns across 11 bases. The CDR3, as DNA: TGTGCCAGCAGCTTCTTACTAGCGGGGGTAGATACGCAGTATTTT. This sequence encodes CASSFLLAGVDTQYF.